The TCR beta chain under discussion was sequenced for a study of blood T cells in healthy people across ages. Study-level findings and limits: Compared with aged donors, long-lived donors showed fewer expanded clones, suggesting selection. Age showed a roughly linear inverse relationship with TCR beta diversity per million T cells. Because sorting was not performed, PBMCs prevented conclusive naive versus antigen-experienced comparison.

This clonotype has just a few counts. Its target is not known. A second PCR of about 6 to 12 cycles used a sample-barcoded 5' primer and a J-beta primer mix. CDR3-containing paired-end reads numbered at least 2.5 million in each sample. MiXCR, applied by TCRdb to the 5' RACE reads, yields one record per CDR3 protein. The sample carries some 1,800,000 distinct CDR3 sequences, roughly 43% recorded once. V gave up 4 bases and J gave up 0 bases; unmatched junction bases: 12. There are 17 residues in the CDR3. Germline CDR1 reads MNHEY; CDR2 reads SVGAGI. The V call is TRBV6-5, the J call TRBJ2-7; 7 nucleotides line up with TRBD1. The sequencing sample was made of blood. This TCR came from a human donor in good health. The CDR3 coding sequence is TGTGCCAGCAGTTGCTCGAGAGGGGGCGGTAGCTCCTACGAGCAGTACTTC. It codes for CASSCSRGGGSSYEQYF.